This T cell receptor beta chain was recovered during a study of shared clonotypes between healthy human individuals. Regarding the study as a whole: Across several donors, naive CD4 shared roughly 5%, naive CD8 less than 4%, memory CD4 2% to 2.5%, memory CD8 roughly 0.37%.

Germline V lookup: CDR1 SGDLS, CDR2 YYNGEE. Trimming stripped 0 bases from V and 3 bases from J, with 7 bases between. The CDR3 consists of 15 residues. Note on this clone: Its target is unknown.

Sequencing was performed with immunoSEQ multiplex PCR; in TCRdb, only in-frame clones are kept and a portion is missing. The sample records 2 million to 2.5 million clones, 85% to 95% being singletons. The gene calls are TRBV9 and TRBJ2-6; the D is unclear. The sample comprised naive CD4+ T cells sorted from blood. Documented subset: CD45RA+ positively selected. The TCR comes from a man aged 18-30 years in good health. The CDR3 loop reads CASSVETIGANVLTF. For the CDR3, the DNA is TGTGCCAGCAGCGTAGAGACAATTGGGGCCAACGTCCTGACTTTC. The full variable domain, rest sourced from reference TRBV9 and TRBJ2-6, is DSGVTQTPKHLITATGQRVTLRCSPRSGDLSVYWYQQSLDQGLQFLIQYYNGEERAKGNILERFSAQQFPDLHSELNLSSLELGDSALYFCASSVETIGANVLTFGAGSRLTVL.